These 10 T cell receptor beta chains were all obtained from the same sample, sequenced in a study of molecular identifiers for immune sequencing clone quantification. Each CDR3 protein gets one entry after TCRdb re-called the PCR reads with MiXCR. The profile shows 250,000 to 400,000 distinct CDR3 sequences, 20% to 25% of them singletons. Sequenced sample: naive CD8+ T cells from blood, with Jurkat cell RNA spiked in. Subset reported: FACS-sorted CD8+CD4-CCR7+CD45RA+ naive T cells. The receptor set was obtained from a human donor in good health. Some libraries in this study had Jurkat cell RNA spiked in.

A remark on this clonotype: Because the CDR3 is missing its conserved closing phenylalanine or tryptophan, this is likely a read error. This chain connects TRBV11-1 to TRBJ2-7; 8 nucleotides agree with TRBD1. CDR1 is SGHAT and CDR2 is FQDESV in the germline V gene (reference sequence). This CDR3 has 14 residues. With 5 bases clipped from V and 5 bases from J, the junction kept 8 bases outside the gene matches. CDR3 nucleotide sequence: TGTGCCAGCAGCACTCGGACAGGGAGAGACGAGCAGTACTGC. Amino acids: CASSTRTGRDEQYC.

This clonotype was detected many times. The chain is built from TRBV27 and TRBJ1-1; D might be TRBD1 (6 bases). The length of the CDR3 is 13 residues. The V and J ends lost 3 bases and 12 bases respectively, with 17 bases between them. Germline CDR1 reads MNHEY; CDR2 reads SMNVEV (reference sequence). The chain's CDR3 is CASSFSGGPETFF. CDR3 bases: TGTGCCAGCAGTTTCTCTGGGGGGCCCGAGACTTTCTTT.

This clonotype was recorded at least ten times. The CDR3 sequence: CASSSSGTGTDTQYF. CDR3 DNA: TGTGCCAGCAGCTCGTCCGGGACAGGCACAGATACGCAGTATTTT. The chain recombines TRBV7-9 with TRBJ2-3; 7 positions agree with TRBD1. Trimming removed 4 bases from V and 1 base from J; junction bases left unmatched: 5. This CDR3 region has 15 residues. Per germline, CDR1 SEHNR and CDR2 FQNEAQ (reference sequence).

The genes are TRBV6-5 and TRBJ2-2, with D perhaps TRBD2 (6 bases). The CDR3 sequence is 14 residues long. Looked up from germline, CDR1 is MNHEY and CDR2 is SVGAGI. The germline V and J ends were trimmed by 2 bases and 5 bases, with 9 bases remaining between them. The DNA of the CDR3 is TGTGCCAGCAGTTACGATGGAGGGACCGGGGAGCTGTTTTTT. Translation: CASSYDGGTGELFF.

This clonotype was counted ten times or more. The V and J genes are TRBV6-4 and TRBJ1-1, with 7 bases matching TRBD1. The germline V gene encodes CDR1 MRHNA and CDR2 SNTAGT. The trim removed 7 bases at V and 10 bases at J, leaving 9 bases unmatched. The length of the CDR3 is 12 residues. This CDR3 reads CASIPTGDVAFF. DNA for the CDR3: TGTGCCAGCATCCCAACAGGGGACGTAGCTTTCTTT.

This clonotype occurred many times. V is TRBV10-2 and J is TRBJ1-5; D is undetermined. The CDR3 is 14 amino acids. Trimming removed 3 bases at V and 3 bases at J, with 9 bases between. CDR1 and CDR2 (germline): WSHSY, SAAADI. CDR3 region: CASSDLGNNQPQHF. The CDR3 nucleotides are TGCGCCAGCAGTGACTTAGGGAACAATCAGCCCCAGCATTTT.

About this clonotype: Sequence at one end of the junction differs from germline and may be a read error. The CDR3 here is CAGSLAETQYF. The DNA of the CDR3 is TGCGCCGGCAGCTTGGCCGAGACCCAGTACTTC. V gene TRBV5-1 combines with J gene TRBJ2-5; unclear D gene. The CDR3 runs 11 residues. The germline CDR1 and CDR2 sequences are SGHRS and YFSETQ.

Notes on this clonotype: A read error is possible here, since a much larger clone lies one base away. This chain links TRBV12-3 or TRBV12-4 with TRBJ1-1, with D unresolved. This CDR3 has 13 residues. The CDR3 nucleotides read TGTGCCAGCAGTTTGTCACCTTTCGCTGAAGCTCTCTTT. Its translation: CASSLSPFAEALF.

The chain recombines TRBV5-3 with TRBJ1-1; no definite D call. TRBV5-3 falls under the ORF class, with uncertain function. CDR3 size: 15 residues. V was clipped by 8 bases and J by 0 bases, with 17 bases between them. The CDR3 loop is CASSPVQVMNTEAFF. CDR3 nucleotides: TGTGCCAGCAGTCCAGTCCAAGTCATGAACACTGAAGCTTTCTTT.

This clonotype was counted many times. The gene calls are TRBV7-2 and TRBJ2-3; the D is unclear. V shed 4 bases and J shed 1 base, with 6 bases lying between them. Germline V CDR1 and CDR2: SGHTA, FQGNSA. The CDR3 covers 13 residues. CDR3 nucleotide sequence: TGTGCCAGCAGCTCCGACGGCACAGATACGCAGTATTTT. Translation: CASSSDGTDTQYF.